Below are 26 T cell receptor beta chains sequenced from a single sample in a study of T-cell memory formation after mild COVID-19. Each CDR3 protein gets one entry after TCRdb re-called the 5' RACE reads with MiXCR. The sample includes about 620,000 distinct CDR3 sequences, approximately 19% of them seen just once. The sequenced material came from PBMCs or a T cell subset sorted from them (not recorded which). The receptors originated from an adult woman who had mild COVID-19 (a few samples of this study predate the infection). Cell type and time point are not known.

V usage is TRBV7-6 and J usage is TRBJ2-5; D perhaps matches TRBD2 (5 bases). Germline CDR1 is SGHVS and CDR2 is FNYEAQ. CDR3 length: 16 residues. V was cut by 3 bases and J by 5 bases, with 19 bases left in between. The CDR3 spells CASSFGSGVVEETQYF. The CDR3 DNA follows: TGTGCCAGCAGCTTCGGTTCCGGGGTCGTGGAGGAGACCCAGTACTTC.

V usage is TRBV29-1 and J usage is TRBJ1-5, with D possibly matching TRBD1 (5 bases). This CDR3 has 13 amino acids. The V end was cut by 5 bases, the J end by 5 bases, with 13 bases between. CDR1 and CDR2 from the germline V gene are SQVTM and ANQGSEA. The CDR3 loop is CSVQQGGDQPQHF. The DNA of the CDR3 is TGCAGCGTTCAGCAGGGAGGCGATCAGCCCCAGCATTTT.

The chain employs TRBV11-2 and TRBJ2-2; D not resolved. There are 15 residues in the CDR3. CDR1 SGHAT and CDR2 FQNNGV come from the germline V gene. V was clipped by 7 bases and J by 3 bases, with 15 bases between them. This CDR3 reads CASTPETPYTGELFF. The CDR3 nucleotides are TGTGCCAGCACCCCTGAGACACCTTACACCGGGGAGCTGTTTTTT.

This sequence joins TRBV18 and TRBJ2-3, with D hard to call. The germline V and J ends were trimmed by 2 bases and 0 bases, with 12 bases remaining between them. Germline V CDR1 and CDR2: KGHSH, LQKENI. This CDR3 is built from 16 residues. The CDR3: CASSPNSPSSTDTQYF. CDR3 nucleotides: TGTGCCAGCTCACCAAACAGTCCCTCTAGCACAGATACGCAGTATTTT.

This clonotype was observed at least ten times. V usage is TRBV12-3 or TRBV12-4 and J usage is TRBJ2-1; 8 bases align to TRBD1. V gave up 6 bases and J gave up 9 bases; unmatched junction bases: 10. The CDR3 contains 14 residues. CDR3 sequence reads: CASRPGTGFGEQFF. The DNA for the CDR3 is TGTGCCAGCAGGCCCGGGACAGGTTTTGGTGAGCAGTTCTTC.

This clonotype turned up a few times. The gene calls are TRBV7-2 and TRBJ2-5, with 14 bases lining up with TRBD2. Per germline, CDR1 SGHTA and CDR2 FQGNSA. The CDR3 loop spans 15 amino acids. After removal of 5 bases from V and 8 bases from J, the junction contained 7 bases not matched to a gene. CDR3 loop: CASSPTSGGADTQYF. In DNA, the CDR3 is TGTGCCAGCAGCCCGACTAGCGGGGGGGCGGATACCCAGTACTTC.

The J gene is TRBJ2-3, the V gene TRBV30; TRBD1 might be the D (5 bases). The CDR3 totals 14 residues. Trimming removed 2 bases at V and 2 bases at J, with 11 bases between. The germline gives CDR1 GTSNPN, CDR2 SVGIG (reference sequence). The CDR3 sequence is CAWSQVGATDTQYF. The CDR3 nucleotides are TGTGCCTGGAGTCAAGTTGGGGCCACAGATACGCAGTATTTT.

This chain links TRBV11-3 with TRBJ2-5; D possibly corresponds to TRBD1 (5 bases). V lost 2 bases and J 7 bases, leaving 14 bases between the germline ends. Germline V CDR1 and CDR2: SGHNT, YENEEA. This CDR3 has 14 residues. The CDR3 protein is CASSLNQGSVTQYF. CDR3 in DNA: TGTGCCAGCAGCTTAAATCAGGGTTCCGTGACCCAGTACTTC. Full variable domain (rest looked up from reference TRBV11-3 and TRBJ2-5): EAGVVQSPRYKIIEKKQPVAFWCNPISGHNTLYWYLQNLGQGPELLIRYENEEAVDDSQLPKDRFSAERLKGVDSTLKIQPAELGDSAVYLCASSLNQGSVTQYFGPGTRLLVL.

This clonotype has more than one count but fewer than ten. V usage is TRBV5-1 and J usage is TRBJ1-6; D unresolved. CDR3 size: 15 residues. V was shortened by 7 bases and J by 8 bases, with 19 bases between the two germline ends. The germline CDR1 and CDR2 sequences are SGHRS and YFSETQ. This chain's CDR3 is CASGPGGVQDSPLHF. In nucleotides, the CDR3 is TGCGCCAGCGGTCCGGGTGGGGTACAAGATTCACCCCTCCACTTT.

This clonotype was observed many times. The rearrangement joins TRBV29-1 to TRBJ2-3, with 7 nucleotides matching TRBD2. V shed 3 bases and J 1 base; nucleotides not matched to a gene: 4. Germline CDR1 and CDR2: SQVTM and ANQGSEA. The CDR3 spans 14 residues. The CDR3 nucleotides are TGCAGCGTTGATCCTAGCGGAGGCACAGATACGCAGTATTTT. It encodes CSVDPSGGTDTQYF.

In this sample, this clonotype turned up many times. The J gene is TRBJ2-3, the V gene TRBV12-3 or TRBV12-4; TRBD1 matches 10 bases. V was clipped by 5 bases and J by 4 bases; unmatched bases: 12. The CDR3 spans 17 residues. This chain's CDR3 is CASSHAGTGVRADTQYF. CDR3 coding DNA: TGTGCCAGCAGTCACGCCGGGACAGGGGTTAGGGCAGATACGCAGTATTTT.

This chain links TRBV19 with TRBJ2-5, with 9 bases identical to TRBD2. V was pared by 3 bases and J by 5 bases, with 7 bases of the junction left unmatched. Germline loops: CDR1 LNHDA, CDR2 SQIVND (reference sequence). The CDR3 totals 15 residues. CDR3 sequence reads: CASSISGGAQETQYF. DNA for the CDR3: TGTGCCAGTAGTATTAGCGGGGGCGCCCAGGAGACCCAGTACTTC.

This chain links TRBV4-1 with TRBJ2-1; 14 bases match TRBD2. This CDR3 is built from 19 residues. The trim removed 5 bases at V and 7 bases at J, leaving 16 bases unmatched. Germline-derived CDR1 and CDR2 are MGHRA and YSYEKL. Here the CDR3 reads CASSIPGLAGVIRRNEQFF. The CDR3 coding sequence is TGCGCCAGCAGCATTCCGGGACTAGCGGGAGTGATTAGGCGTAATGAGCAGTTCTTC.

This clonotype was detected a few times. The chain recombines TRBV7-6 with TRBJ2-7; D may match TRBD1 or TRBD2 (5 bases each). Trimming took off 3 bases at V and 4 bases at J, with 10 bases between the two ends. Per germline, CDR1 SGHVS and CDR2 FNYEAQ. This CDR3 contains 13 residues. CDR3 bases: TGTGCCAGCAGCTTTGGGGGAATGTACGAGCAGTACTTC. Amino acid sequence: CASSFGGMYEQYF.

CDR3 nucleotide sequence: TGTGCCAGCAGCCAAGAACTAGCGGGGACTGTCTCGACAGATACGCAGTATTTT. This sequence encodes CASSQELAGTVSTDTQYF. The genes are TRBV4-2 and TRBJ2-3; 10 nucleotides line up with TRBD2. V shed 0 bases and J 3 bases; nucleotides not matched to a gene: 9. CDR1 is LGHNA, CDR2 YNFKEQ, per germline. CDR3 size: 18 residues.

V is TRBV20-1 and J is TRBJ1-6; 8 bases are shared with TRBD1. The CDR3 loop spans 13 amino acids. With 3 bases clipped from V and 10 bases from J, the junction kept 5 bases outside the gene matches. The germline V gene encodes CDR1 DFQATT and CDR2 SNEGSKA (reference sequence). The CDR3, as DNA: TGCAGTGCTAGTCCCGGGACAGGATCACCCCTCCACTTT. Amino acid sequence: CSASPGTGSPLHF.

The rearrangement joins TRBV5-6 to TRBJ1-1; D may be TRBD1 (6 bases). There are 16 residues in the CDR3. In germline, CDR1 is SGHDT, CDR2 YYEEEE. V was trimmed by 6 bases and J by 0 bases, leaving 18 bases between them. For the CDR3, the DNA is TGTGCCAGCACAAAGGGGGGCATGTCCGTGAACACTGAAGCTTTCTTT. Protein sequence: CASTKGGMSVNTEAFF. Complete variable domain (other parts from reference TRBV5-6 and TRBJ1-1): DAGVTQSPTHLIKTRGQQVTLRCSPKSGHDTVSWYQQALGQGPQFIFQYYEEEERQRGNFPDRFSGHQFPNYSSELNVNALLLGDSALYLCASTKGGMSVNTEAFFGQGTRLTVV.

The gene calls are TRBV29-1 and TRBJ1-3; maybe TRBD1 (5 bases). V was trimmed by 2 bases and J by 4 bases, leaving 12 bases between them. CDR3 size: 14 residues. Germline V gene data show CDR1 as SQVTM and CDR2 as ANQGSEA. The CDR3: CSVEKGPGGNTIYF. CDR3 DNA sequence: TGCAGCGTTGAAAAGGGGCCCGGCGGAAACACCATATATTTT.

This rearrangement joins TRBV29-1 to TRBJ2-2, with D possibly TRBD1 on 5 matching bases. CDR3 length: 13 amino acids. V was pared by 7 bases and J by 2 bases, with 11 bases between. CDR1 SQVTM and CDR2 ANQGSEA come from the germline V gene. CDR3 residues: CSGGRGNTGELFF. The CDR3 nucleotides are TGCAGCGGGGGAAGGGGCAACACCGGGGAGCTGTTTTTT.

The gene calls are TRBV11-3 and TRBJ2-2; D is undetermined. Germline lookup yields CDR1 SGHNT and CDR2 YENEEA. V lost 2 bases and J lost 1, with 8 bases in between. The CDR3 loop spans 15 amino acids. CDR3 coding DNA: TGTGCCAGCAGCTTATCCGCCGTGAACACCGGGGAGCTGTTTTTT. Translating gives CASSLSAVNTGELFF.

The V and J genes are TRBV11-2 and TRBJ1-2; D is unresolved. The CDR3 is made up of 12 amino acids. Germline V CDR1 and CDR2: SGHAT, FQNNGV. Trimming took 2 bases from V and 2 from J, leaving 3 bases between them. Here the CDR3 DNA reads TGTGCCAGCAGCTTACCAAACTATGGCTACACCTTC. Encoded protein: CASSLPNYGYTF.

This clonotype was found many times. V usage is TRBV5-5 and J usage is TRBJ2-5; D gene uncertain. V lost 5 bases to trimming and J lost 1 base, with 6 bases between them. CDR3 length: 12 amino acids. Germline V gives CDR1 SGHKS, CDR2 YYEKEE (reference sequence). CDR3 DNA: TGTGCCAGCAGTGGGTCCCAAGAGACCCAGTACTTC. Translating gives CASSGSQETQYF.

In this sample, this clonotype turned up a few times. The chain uses TRBV6-5 and TRBJ2-6, with D maybe TRBD1 (5 bases). Between the trimmed V and J ends, which lost 6 bases and 0 bases, there was a span of 15 bases. Germline V gives CDR1 MNHEY, CDR2 SVGAGI. The CDR3 runs 17 residues. This CDR3 is CASRGAESSSGANVLTF. CDR3 coding DNA: TGTGCCAGCAGAGGGGCAGAGAGTAGCTCTGGGGCCAACGTCCTGACTTTC.

The count of this clonotype is one. The rearrangement links TRBV6-1 to TRBJ1-1; the D is unclear. The CDR3 loop spans 14 amino acids. Germline CDR1 is MNHNS and CDR2 is SASEGT. The V gene lost 5 bases and the J gene lost 3 bases, with 13 bases spanning the gap. CDR3 nucleotide sequence: TGTGCCAGCAGTACCCGTGCCCATGACACTGAAGCTTTCTTT. As protein: CASSTRAHDTEAFF.

The chain uses TRBV29-1 and TRBJ2-7; 13 nucleotides agree with TRBD2. Germline loops: CDR1 SQVTM, CDR2 ANQGSEA. This CDR3 has 16 amino acids. V trimming: 7 bases; J trimming: 0 bases; junction bases outside the gene matches: 9. CDR3 DNA sequence: TGCAGCGCCTTGGGACTAGCGGGAAGGAGCTCCTACGAGCAGTACTTC. It encodes CSALGLAGRSSYEQYF.

This clonotype has just a few counts. V and J are TRBV24-1 and TRBJ2-5; D not certain. Germline values: CDR1 KGHDR, CDR2 SFDVKD. This CDR3 region has 15 residues. Trimming took off 4 bases at V and 5 bases at J, with 16 bases between the two ends. This chain's CDR3 is CATSDPGLRKETQYF. The CDR3 coding sequence is TGTGCCACCAGTGACCCGGGCCTTCGAAAGGAGACCCAGTACTTC.